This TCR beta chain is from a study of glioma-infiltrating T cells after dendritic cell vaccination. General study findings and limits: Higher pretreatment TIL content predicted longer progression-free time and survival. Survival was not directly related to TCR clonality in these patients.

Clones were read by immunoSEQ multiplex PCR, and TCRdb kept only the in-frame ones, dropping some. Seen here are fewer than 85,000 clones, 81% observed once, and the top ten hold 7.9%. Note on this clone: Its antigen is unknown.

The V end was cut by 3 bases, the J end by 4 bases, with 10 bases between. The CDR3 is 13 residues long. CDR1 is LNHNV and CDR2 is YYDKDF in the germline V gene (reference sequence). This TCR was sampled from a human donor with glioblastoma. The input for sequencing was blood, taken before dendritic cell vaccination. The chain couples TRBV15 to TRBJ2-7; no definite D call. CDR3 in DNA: TGTGCCACCAGCAGCGAGAGGAGATACGAGCAGTACTTC. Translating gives CATSSERRYEQYF. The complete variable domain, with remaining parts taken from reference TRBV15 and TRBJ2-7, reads DAMVIQNPRYQVTQFGKPVTLSCSQTLNHNVMYWYQQKSSQAPKLLFHYYDKDFNNEADTPDNFQSRRPNTSFCFLDIRSPGLGDTAMYLCATSSERRYEQYFGPGTRLTVT.